Below, 20 T cell receptor beta chains from the same sample are listed, as sequenced in a study of tumor-infiltrating lymphocytes in primary liver carcinoma. The investigators made TCR beta cDNA from about 0.45 ug total RNA, using a constant-region primer. Sequencing libraries for TCR beta derived from three nested multiplex PCR rounds that used slightly modified ARM-PCR. With TRBV1-TRBV30 forward primers and a C-beta reverse primer, the first two PCR rounds were run for approximately 10 cycles each. TCRdb fed the multiplex PCR reads into MiXCR, producing one record per CDR3 protein. The sample carries 90,000 to 150,000 distinct CDR3 sequences, approximately 68% recorded once. The study co-extracted DNA and RNA from about 20-30 mg of unsorted bulk tissue. Sequences were obtained from tumor-adjacent normal liver tissue. The receptor source for this set is a woman aged 55 to 70 with primary liver carcinoma and hepatitis B virus infection.

The rearrangement links TRBV10-3 to TRBJ2-2, with unresolved D. V was pared by 6 bases and J by 5 bases, with 7 bases between. This CDR3 comprises 12 residues. CDR1 and CDR2 from the germline V gene are ENHRY and SYGVKD. The CDR3 sequence is CAIRNRTGELFF. CDR3 DNA sequence: TGTGCCATCAGAAATCGGACCGGGGAGCTGTTTTTT.

A remark on this clonotype: A junction boundary mismatches the germline segment, possibly from a read error. The chain is built from TRBV18 and TRBJ2-3; 7 nucleotides line up with TRBD2. Germline V lookup: CDR1 KGHSH, CDR2 LQKENI. There are 13 residues in the CDR3. The CDR3 spells CTRSRGSTDTQYF. DNA of the CDR3: TGTACCAGGTCCCGCGGGAGTACAGATACGCAGTATTTT.

Note on this clonotype: One end of the junction fails to match germline, which may point to a read error. The gene calls are TRBV5-4 and TRBJ2-5; perhaps TRBD2 as D (5 bases). Per the germline V gene, CDR1 is SGHNT and CDR2 is YYREEE (reference sequence). There are 16 residues in the CDR3. In DNA form, the CDR3 reads TGTGCCTGCAGTCGTAGTGGACTGTCCGTTATAGAGACCCAGTACTTC. Translated: CACSRSGLSVIETQYF.

This clonotype was recorded at least ten times. The chain couples TRBV10-2 to TRBJ1-4; D possibly corresponds to TRBD1 (6 bases). Trimming left V 6 bases short and J 6 bases short, with 14 bases between. CDR1 and CDR2 from the germline V gene are WSHSY and SAAADI. The CDR3 totals 14 residues. CDR3 sequence: CASRAQGLDEKLFF. The CDR3 coding sequence is TGCGCCAGCAGGGCCCAGGGGTTGGATGAAAAACTGTTTTTT.

Worth noting for this clonotype: Given a much more abundant clone one base away, this may be a read error. CDR3: CACRGDVPNQPQHF. In DNA, the CDR3 is TGTGCCTGCAGGGGGGACGTTCCCAATCAGCCCCAGCATTTT. The chain carries TRBV28 and TRBJ1-5; 7 nucleotides align to TRBD1. CDR1 MDHEN and CDR2 SYDVKM come from the germline V gene. The CDR3 contains 14 residues.

V gene TRBV12-3 or TRBV12-4 combines with J gene TRBJ1-1; tentatively, D is TRBD1 (5 bases). Deletions cut 10 bases from V and 11 bases from J, with 26 bases between. This CDR3 is built from 14 residues. CDR3 sequence (DNA): TGTGCCAACATTTCAGCCCTTCAACAAGGGACTGCTTTCTTT. It is translated as CANISALQQGTAFF.

Turning to this clonotype: One base away lies a much larger clone, so this may be a sequencing read error. This sequence joins TRBV28 and TRBJ1-2; the D is unclear. Germline CDR1 and CDR2: MDHEN and SYDVKM. The CDR3 has 12 residues. The chain's CDR3 is CANWGINYDYTF. The CDR3 nucleotides read TGTGCCAACTGGGGAATTAACTATGACTACACCTTC.

Comment on this clonotype: A much larger clonotype is one base distant, so this may be a read error. The rearrangement uses TRBV4-1 and TRBJ2-7; a weak D match, TRBD1 (6 bases). The CDR3 runs to 14 residues. Germline CDR1 MGHRA, CDR2 YSYEKL. CDR3 DNA: TGCGCCGGCAGCCAAGCCCGGGACATATACGAGCAGTACTTC. Residues: CAGSQARDIYEQYF.

Concerning this clonotype: A read error may produce the germline difference seen at one junction end. This chain connects TRBV29-1 to TRBJ1-6; D gene ambiguous. The CDR3 sequence is 12 residues long. The germline CDR1 and CDR2 sequences are SQVTM and ANQGSEA. CDR3 coding DNA: TGCAGCGTTGGTGAGGGAGACTCACCCTTCCACTTT. This codes for CSVGEGDSPFHF.

Notes on this clonotype: At one end the junction does not follow the germline gene, possibly because of a read error. V gene TRBV4-1 combines with J gene TRBJ2-5, with a weak D call TRBD1 (7 bases). Germline-derived CDR1 and CDR2 are MGHRA and YSYEKL. This CDR3 is built from 15 residues. CDR3 in amino acids: CASSQHAGQQETQYF. The CDR3 DNA reads as TGCGCCAGCAGCCAACATGCGGGACAGCAAGAGACCCAATACTTC.

Ten or more counts support this clonotype. CDR3 nucleotides: TGTGCCAGCAGACCTACAGGATCGGGGTCCTACGAGCAGTACTTC. Its protein product is CASRPTGSGSYEQYF. The gene calls are TRBV6-5 and TRBJ2-7; either TRBD1 or TRBD2 may fit D (5 bases each). Germline V CDR1 and CDR2: MNHEY, SVGAGI. CDR3 length: 15 residues. Trimming left V 6 bases short and J 1 base short, with 16 bases between.

The rearrangement joins TRBV10-3 to TRBJ2-3, with D uncertain. Germline V lookup: CDR1 ENHRY, CDR2 SYGVKD. Trimming removed 6 bases from V and 4 bases from J, with 11 bases in between. The CDR3 is 13 amino acids. The CDR3 spells CAIRPCGPDTQYF. CDR3 nucleotide sequence: TGTGCCATCAGACCCTGCGGCCCAGATACGCAGTATTTT.

This clonotype has only a few counts. This chain connects TRBV7-9 to TRBJ2-3; 9 positions match TRBD2. The length of the CDR3 is 15 residues. J was trimmed by 5 bases and V by 3 bases; bases with no gene match: 6. Germline lookup yields CDR1 SEHNR and CDR2 FQNEAQ (reference sequence). The CDR3 nucleotides are TGTGCCAGCAGCTTTTTAGCGGGAGCGGTAGATACGCAGTATTTT. Residues: CASSFLAGAVDTQYF.

In its sample, this clonotype was seen many times. The rearrangement joins TRBV28 to TRBJ2-7; TRBD1 might be the D (5 bases). The CDR3 contains 12 residues. Germline values: CDR1 MDHEN, CDR2 SYDVKM. Between the trimmed V and J ends, which lost 2 bases and 5 bases, there was a span of 7 bases. The CDR3, as DNA: TGTGCCAGCAGTTTACCAGGGAACGAGCAGTACTTC. The encoded protein is CASSLPGNEQYF.

The chain couples TRBV7-2 to TRBJ2-1; 10 bases map to TRBD1. V was clipped by 5 bases and J by 8 bases; unmatched bases: 3. The CDR3 totals 13 residues. Germline V gives CDR1 SGHTA, CDR2 FQGNSA. CDR3 in amino acids: CASSRDRGHEQFF. The CDR3, as DNA: TGTGCCAGCAGCCGGGACAGGGGCCATGAGCAGTTCTTC.

This clonotype counts as medium-sized. CDR3 DNA: TGCGCCAGCAGCCAAGGTCCACCCTACGAGCAGTACTTC. Amino acids: CASSQGPPYEQYF. The J gene is TRBJ2-7, the V gene TRBV4-1; D unresolved. The CDR3 is 13 residues long. Germline V lookup: CDR1 MGHRA, CDR2 YSYEKL. With 1 base removed from V and 2 bases from J, the gap between germline ends came to 6 bases.

This chain links TRBV5-1 with TRBJ2-7, with D possibly TRBD1 on 6 matching bases. This CDR3 region has 13 residues. The V and J ends lost 1 base and 9 bases respectively, with 14 bases between them. Germline V gives CDR1 SGHRS, CDR2 YFSETQ. CDR3 region: CASSLRGTAVQYF. CDR3 in DNA: TGCGCCAGCAGCTTGAGGGGGACGGCAGTGCAGTACTTC. The full variable domain, in which reference TRBV5-1 and TRBJ2-7 provide the parts outside the CDR3, is KAGVTQTPRYLIKTRGQQVTLSCSPISGHRSVSWYQQTPGQGLQFLFEYFSETQRNKGNFPGRFSGRQFSNSRSEMNVSTLELGDSALYLCASSLRGTAVQYFGPGTRLTVT.

V usage is TRBV5-1 and J usage is TRBJ2-1; D might be TRBD1 (6 bases). The V gene lost 7 bases and the J gene lost 3 bases, with 17 bases spanning the gap. The CDR3 spans 15 residues. Germline loops: CDR1 SGHRS, CDR2 YFSETQ. CDR3 nucleotides: TGCGCCAGCGGGGGCGGCGGAACCTTCTACAATGAGCAGTTCTTC. Protein: CASGGGGTFYNEQFF.

Turning to this clonotype: The CDR3 ends on some other residue instead of the conserved phenylalanine or tryptophan, so this is likely a read error. The chain has TRBV11-3 and TRBJ2-1; D may correspond to TRBD1 or TRBD2 (5 bases each). Germline V gene data show CDR1 as SGHNT and CDR2 as YENEEA. The CDR3 has 15 amino acids. The germline V and J ends were trimmed by 10 bases and 4 bases, with 20 bases remaining between them. The CDR3: CAINPRWGPYNEQFL. For the CDR3, the DNA is TGTGCCATCAACCCCCGATGGGGACCGTACAATGAGCAGTTCTTA.

The chain combines TRBV4-1 with TRBJ2-3; D not resolved. Germline V gives CDR1 MGHRA, CDR2 YSYEKL. The V end was cut by 7 bases, the J end by 3 bases, with 14 bases between. The CDR3 is made up of 14 amino acids. The CDR3 loop is CASNQEPSTDTQYF. The CDR3 region has the DNA TGCGCCAGCAACCAGGAACCCAGTACAGATACGCAGTATTTT.